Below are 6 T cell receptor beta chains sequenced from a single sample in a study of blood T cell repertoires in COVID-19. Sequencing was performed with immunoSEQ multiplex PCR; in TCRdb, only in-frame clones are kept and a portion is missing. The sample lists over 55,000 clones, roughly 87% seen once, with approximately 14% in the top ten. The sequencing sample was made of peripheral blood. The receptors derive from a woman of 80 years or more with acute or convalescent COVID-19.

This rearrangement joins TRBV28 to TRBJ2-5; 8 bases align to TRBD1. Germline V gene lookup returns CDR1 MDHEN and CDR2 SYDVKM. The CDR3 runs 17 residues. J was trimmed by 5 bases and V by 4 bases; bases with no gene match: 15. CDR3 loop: CASSSNQRTGMGETQYF. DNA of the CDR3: TGTGCCAGCAGTTCTAACCAAAGGACAGGGATGGGGGAGACCCAGTACTTC.

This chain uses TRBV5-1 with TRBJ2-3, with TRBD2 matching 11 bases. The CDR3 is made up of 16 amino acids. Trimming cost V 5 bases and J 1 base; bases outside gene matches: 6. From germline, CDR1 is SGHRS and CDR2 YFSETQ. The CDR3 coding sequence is TGCGCCAGCAGACGAACTAGCGGGAGAGGCACAGATACGCAGTATTTT. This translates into CASRRTSGRGTDTQYF.

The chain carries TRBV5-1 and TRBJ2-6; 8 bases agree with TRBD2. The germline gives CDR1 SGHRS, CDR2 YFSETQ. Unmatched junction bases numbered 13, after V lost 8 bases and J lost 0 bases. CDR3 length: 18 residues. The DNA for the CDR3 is TGCGCCAGTCGACGAACTAGCGGATCCTCCTCTGGGGCCAACGTCCTGACTTTC. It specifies CASRRTSGSSSGANVLTF.

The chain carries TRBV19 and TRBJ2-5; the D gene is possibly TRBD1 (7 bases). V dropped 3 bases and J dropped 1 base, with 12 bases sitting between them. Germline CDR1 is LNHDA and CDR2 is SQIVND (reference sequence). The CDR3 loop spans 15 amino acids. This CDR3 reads CASSIQGGFQETQYF. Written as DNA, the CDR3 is TGTGCCAGTAGTATTCAGGGGGGTTTCCAAGAGACCCAGTACTTC.

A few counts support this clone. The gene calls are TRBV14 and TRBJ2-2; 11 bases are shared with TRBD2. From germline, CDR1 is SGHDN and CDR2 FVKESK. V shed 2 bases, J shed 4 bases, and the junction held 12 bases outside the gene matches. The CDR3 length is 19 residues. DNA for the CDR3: TGTGCCAGCAGCCAAAGACCCCTCGGACTAGCGGGTTTCACCGGGGAGCTGTTTTTT. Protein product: CASSQRPLGLAGFTGELFF.

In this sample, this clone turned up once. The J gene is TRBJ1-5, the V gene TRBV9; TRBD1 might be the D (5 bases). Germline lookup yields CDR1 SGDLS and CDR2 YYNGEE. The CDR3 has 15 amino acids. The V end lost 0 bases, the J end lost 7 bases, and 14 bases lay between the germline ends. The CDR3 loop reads CASSVGVQVRQPQHF. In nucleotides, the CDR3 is TGTGCCAGCAGCGTAGGGGTACAGGTCCGACAGCCCCAGCATTTT.